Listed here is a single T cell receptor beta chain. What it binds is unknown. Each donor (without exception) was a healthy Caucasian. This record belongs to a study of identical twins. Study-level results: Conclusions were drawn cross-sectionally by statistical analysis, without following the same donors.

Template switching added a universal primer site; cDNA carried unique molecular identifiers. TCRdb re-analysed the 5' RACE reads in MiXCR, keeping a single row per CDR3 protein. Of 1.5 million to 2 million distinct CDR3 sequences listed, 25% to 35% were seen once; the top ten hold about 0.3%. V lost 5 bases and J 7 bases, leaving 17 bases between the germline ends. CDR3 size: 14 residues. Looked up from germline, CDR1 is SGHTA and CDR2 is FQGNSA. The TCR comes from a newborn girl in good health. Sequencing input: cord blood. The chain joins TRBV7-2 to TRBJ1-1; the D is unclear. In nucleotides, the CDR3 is TGTGCCAGCAGCGCCCCCGGGCCCAGTCTTGAAGCTTTCTTT. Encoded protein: CASSAPGPSLEAFF.